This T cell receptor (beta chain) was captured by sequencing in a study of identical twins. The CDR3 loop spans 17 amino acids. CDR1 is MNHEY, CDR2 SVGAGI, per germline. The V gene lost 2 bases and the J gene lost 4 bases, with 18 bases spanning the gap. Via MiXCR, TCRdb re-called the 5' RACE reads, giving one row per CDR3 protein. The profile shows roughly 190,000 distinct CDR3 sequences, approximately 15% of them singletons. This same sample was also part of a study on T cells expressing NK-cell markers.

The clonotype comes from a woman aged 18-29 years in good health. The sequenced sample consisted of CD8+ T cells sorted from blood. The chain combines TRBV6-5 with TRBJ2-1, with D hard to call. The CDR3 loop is CASSYMQPSLGYNEQFF. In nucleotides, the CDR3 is TGTGCCAGCAGTTACATGCAGCCCAGCTTGGGATACAATGAGCAGTTCTTC.